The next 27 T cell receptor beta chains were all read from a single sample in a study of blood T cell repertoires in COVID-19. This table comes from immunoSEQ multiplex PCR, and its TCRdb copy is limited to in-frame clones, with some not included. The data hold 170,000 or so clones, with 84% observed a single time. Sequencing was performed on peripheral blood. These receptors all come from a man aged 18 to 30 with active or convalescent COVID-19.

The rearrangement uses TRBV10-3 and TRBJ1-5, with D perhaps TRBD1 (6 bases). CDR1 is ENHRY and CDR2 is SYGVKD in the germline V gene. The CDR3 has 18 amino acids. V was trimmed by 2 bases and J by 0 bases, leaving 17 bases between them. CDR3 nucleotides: TGTGCCATCAGTGAGGGCGACACAAGGGGGACTAGCAATCAGCCCCAGCATTTT. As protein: CAISEGDTRGTSNQPQHF.

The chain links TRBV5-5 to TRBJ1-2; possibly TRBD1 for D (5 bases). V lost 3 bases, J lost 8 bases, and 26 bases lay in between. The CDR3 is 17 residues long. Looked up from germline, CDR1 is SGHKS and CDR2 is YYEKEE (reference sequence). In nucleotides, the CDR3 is TGTGCCAGCAGCTCCCACAAATCGAAATCAGGGTGGTACGGCTACACCTTC. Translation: CASSSHKSKSGWYGYTF.

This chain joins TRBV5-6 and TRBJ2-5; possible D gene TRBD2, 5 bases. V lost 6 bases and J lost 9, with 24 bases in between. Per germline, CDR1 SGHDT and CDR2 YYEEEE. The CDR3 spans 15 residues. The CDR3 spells CASTIAVSSREPQYF. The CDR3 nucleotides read TGTGCCAGCACCATTGCTGTGTCTAGCCGAGAACCCCAGTACTTC.

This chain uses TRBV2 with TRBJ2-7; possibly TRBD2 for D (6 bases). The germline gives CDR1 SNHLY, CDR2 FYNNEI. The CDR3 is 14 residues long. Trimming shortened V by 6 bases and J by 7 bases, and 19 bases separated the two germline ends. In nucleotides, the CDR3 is TGTGCCAGCAGGGGACTCAAAGGGATTGGGGAGCAGTACTTC. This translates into CASRGLKGIGEQYF.

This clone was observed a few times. The CDR3 DNA follows: TGTGCCAGCAGTCCCGGGACTAGCGGGGGAAACACCGGGGAGCTGTTTTTT. It yields the protein CASSPGTSGGNTGELFF. V gene TRBV3-1 (or the pseudogene TRBV3-2) combines with J gene TRBJ2-2; TRBD2 matches 14 bases. The length of the CDR3 is 17 residues. The V gene's germline CDR1 is LGHDT and CDR2 YNNKEL (reference sequence). The ends lost 6 bases at V and 2 bases at J; junction bases unmatched: 5.

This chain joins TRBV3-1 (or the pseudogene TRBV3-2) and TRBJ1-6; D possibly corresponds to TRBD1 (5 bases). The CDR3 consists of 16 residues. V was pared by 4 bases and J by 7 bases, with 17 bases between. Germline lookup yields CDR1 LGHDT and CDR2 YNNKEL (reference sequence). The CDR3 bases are TGTGCCAGCAGCCTTAGGGGTCACCCGAGGAATTCACCCCTCCACTTT. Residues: CASSLRGHPRNSPLHF.

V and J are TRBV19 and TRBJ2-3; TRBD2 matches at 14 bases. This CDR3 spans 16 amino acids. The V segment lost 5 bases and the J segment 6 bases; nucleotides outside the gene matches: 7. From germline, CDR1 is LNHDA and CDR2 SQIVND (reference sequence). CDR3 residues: CASSGRLAGGLDTQYF. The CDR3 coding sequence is TGTGCCAGTAGTGGCAGACTAGCGGGAGGGTTGGATACGCAGTATTTT.

CDR3 protein: CASSQPYSGTTSGTDTQYF. The CDR3 DNA follows: TGTGCCAGCAGCCAACCCTACTCCGGGACTACATCTGGCACAGATACGCAGTATTTT. The rearrangement uses TRBV4-2 and TRBJ2-3, with TRBD2 matching 7 bases. This CDR3 region has 19 residues. CDR1 and CDR2 from the germline V gene are LGHNA and YNFKEQ. V was pared by 2 bases and J by 1 base, with 15 bases of the junction left unmatched.

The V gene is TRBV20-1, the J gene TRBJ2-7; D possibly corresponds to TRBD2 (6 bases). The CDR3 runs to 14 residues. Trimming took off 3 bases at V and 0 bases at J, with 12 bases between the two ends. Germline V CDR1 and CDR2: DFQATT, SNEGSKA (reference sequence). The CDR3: CSASRRDFSYEQYF. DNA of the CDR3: TGCAGTGCTAGTCGCCGGGACTTCTCCTACGAGCAGTACTTC.

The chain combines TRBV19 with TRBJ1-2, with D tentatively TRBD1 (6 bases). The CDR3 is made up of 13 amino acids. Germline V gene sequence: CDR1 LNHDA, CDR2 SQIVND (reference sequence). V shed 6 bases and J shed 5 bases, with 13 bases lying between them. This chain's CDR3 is CASRLQGEYGYTF. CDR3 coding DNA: TGTGCCAGTAGATTACAGGGAGAATATGGCTACACCTTC.

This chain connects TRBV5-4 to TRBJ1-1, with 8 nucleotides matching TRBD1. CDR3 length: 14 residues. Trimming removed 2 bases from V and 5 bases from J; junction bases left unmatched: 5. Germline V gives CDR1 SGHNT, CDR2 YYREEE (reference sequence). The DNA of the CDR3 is TGTGCCAGCAGCTTCAGGGGGCGAGGGACTGAAGCTTTCTTT. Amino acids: CASSFRGRGTEAFF.

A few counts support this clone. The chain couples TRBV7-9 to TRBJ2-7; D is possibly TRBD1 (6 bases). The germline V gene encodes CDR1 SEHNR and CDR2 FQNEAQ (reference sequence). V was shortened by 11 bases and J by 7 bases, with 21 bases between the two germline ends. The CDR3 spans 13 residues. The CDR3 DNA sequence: TGTGCCTCCGGAGCGGCAGGGGTCCGAGAGCAGTACTTC. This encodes CASGAAGVREQYF.

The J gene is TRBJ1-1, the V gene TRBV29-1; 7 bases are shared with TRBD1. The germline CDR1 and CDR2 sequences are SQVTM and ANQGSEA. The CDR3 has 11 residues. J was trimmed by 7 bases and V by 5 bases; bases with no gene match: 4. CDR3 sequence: CSVNRGGEAFF. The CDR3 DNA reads TGCAGCGTTAACAGGGGTGGTGAAGCTTTCTTT.

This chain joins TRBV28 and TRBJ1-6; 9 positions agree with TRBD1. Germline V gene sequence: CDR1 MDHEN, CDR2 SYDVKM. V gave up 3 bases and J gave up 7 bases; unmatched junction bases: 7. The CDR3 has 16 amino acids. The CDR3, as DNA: TGTGCCAGCAGTTTCAGGACAGGGGTGGTGAATTCACCCCTCCACTTT. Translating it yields CASSFRTGVVNSPLHF. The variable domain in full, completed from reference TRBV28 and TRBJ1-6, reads DVKVTQSSRYLVKRTGEKVFLECVQDMDHENMFWYRQDPGLGLRLIYFSYDVKMKEKGDIPEGYSVSREKKERFSLILESASTNQTSMYLCASSFRTGVVNSPLHFGNGTRLTVT.

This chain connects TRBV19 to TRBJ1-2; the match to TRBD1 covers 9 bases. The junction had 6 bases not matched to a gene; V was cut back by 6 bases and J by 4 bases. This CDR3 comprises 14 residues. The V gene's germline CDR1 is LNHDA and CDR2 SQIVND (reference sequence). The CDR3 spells CASRPDRGRYGYTF. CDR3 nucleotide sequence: TGTGCCAGTAGGCCGGACAGGGGTCGCTATGGCTACACCTTC.

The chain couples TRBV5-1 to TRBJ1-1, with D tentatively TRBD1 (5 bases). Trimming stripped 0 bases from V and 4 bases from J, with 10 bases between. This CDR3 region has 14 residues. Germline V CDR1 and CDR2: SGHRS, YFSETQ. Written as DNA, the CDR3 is TGCGCCAGCAGCTTGGGACCCCAGGGCACTGAAGCTTTCTTT. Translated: CASSLGPQGTEAFF.

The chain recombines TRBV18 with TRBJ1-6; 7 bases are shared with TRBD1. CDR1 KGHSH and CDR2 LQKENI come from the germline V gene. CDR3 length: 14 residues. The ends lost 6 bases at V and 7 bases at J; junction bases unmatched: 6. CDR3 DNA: TGTGCCAGCTCCCCCGGGACAGCGAATTCACCCCTCCACTTT. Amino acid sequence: CASSPGTANSPLHF.

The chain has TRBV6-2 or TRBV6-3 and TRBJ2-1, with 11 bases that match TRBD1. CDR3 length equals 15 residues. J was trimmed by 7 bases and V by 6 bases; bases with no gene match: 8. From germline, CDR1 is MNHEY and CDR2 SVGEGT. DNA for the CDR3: TGTGCCAGCAGCCGGGACAGGGGGGGGGTTAATGAGCAGTTCTTC. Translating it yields CASSRDRGGVNEQFF.

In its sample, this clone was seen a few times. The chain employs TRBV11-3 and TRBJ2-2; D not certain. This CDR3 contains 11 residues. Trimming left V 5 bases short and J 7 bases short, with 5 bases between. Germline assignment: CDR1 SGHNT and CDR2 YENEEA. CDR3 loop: CASSRSGELFF. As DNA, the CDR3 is TGTGCCAGCAGCAGGAGCGGGGAGCTGTTTTTT.

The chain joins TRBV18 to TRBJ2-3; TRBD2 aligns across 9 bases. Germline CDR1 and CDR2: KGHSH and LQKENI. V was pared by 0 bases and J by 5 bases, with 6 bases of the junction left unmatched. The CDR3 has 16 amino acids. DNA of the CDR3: TGTGCCAGCTCACCACCTGCGGGGGGGGCTCGAGATACGCAGTATTTT. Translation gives CASSPPAGGARDTQYF.

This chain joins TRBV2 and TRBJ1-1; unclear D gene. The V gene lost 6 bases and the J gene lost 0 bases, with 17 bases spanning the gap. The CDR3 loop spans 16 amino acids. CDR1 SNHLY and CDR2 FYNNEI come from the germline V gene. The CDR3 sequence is CASSRVLSSMNTEAFF. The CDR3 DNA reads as TGTGCCAGCAGCCGAGTTCTAAGTAGTATGAACACTGAAGCTTTCTTT. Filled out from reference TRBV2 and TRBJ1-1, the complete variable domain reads EPEVTQTPSHQVTQMGQEVILRCVPISNHLYFYWYRQILGQKVEFLVSFYNNEISEKSEIFDDQFSVERPDGSNFTLKIRSTKLEDSAMYFCASSRVLSSMNTEAFFGQGTRLTVV.

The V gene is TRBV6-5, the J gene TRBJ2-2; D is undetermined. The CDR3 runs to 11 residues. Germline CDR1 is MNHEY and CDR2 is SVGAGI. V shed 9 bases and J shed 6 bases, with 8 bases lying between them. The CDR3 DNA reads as TGTGCCAGTAGAGGATCCGGGGAGCTGTTTTTT. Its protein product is CASRGSGELFF.

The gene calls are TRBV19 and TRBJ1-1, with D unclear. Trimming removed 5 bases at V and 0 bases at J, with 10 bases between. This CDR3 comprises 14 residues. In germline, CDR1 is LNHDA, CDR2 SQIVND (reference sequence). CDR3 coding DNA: TGTGCCAGTAGTCCGCACAGAATGAACACTGAAGCTTTCTTT. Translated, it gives CASSPHRMNTEAFF.

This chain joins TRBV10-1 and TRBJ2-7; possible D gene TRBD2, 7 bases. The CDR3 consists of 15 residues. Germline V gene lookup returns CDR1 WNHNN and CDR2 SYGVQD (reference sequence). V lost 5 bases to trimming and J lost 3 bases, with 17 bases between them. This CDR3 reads CASSPPAGEGYEQYF. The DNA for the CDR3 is TGCGCCAGCAGTCCTCCGGCAGGGGAGGGCTACGAGCAGTACTTC.

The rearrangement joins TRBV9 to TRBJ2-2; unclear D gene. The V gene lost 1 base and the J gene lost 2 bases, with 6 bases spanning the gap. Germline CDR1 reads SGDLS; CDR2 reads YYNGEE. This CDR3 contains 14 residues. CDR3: CASSVRSNTGELFF. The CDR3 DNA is TGTGCCAGCAGCGTACGTTCCAACACCGGGGAGCTGTTTTTT.

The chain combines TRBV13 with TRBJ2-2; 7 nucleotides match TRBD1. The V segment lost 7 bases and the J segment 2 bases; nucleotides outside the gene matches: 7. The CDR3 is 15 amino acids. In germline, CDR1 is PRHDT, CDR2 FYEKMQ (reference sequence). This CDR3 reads CASTLRGRNTGELFF. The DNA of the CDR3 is TGTGCCAGCACCCTTAGGGGGCGCAACACCGGGGAGCTGTTTTTT. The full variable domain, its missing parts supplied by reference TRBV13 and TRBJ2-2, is AAGVIQSPRHLIKEKRETATLKCYPIPRHDTVYWYQQGPGQDPQFLISFYEKMQSDKGSIPDRFSAQQFSDYHSELNMSSLELGDSALYFCASTLRGRNTGELFFGEGSRLTVL.

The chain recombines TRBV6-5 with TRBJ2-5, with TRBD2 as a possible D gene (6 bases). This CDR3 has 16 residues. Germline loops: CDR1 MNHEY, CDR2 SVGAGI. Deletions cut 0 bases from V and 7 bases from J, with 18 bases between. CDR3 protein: CASSYSSGASDGTQYF. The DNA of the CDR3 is TGTGCCAGCAGTTACTCTAGCGGAGCCTCTGACGGGACCCAGTACTTC.